This entry describes one T cell receptor beta chain. Its target is unknown. The sample is drawn from a study of vaccination effects on CD4 cells after COVID-19. Repertoires were generated with immunoSEQ multiplex PCR, while TCRdb's copy carries only in-frame clones and drops some. The repertoire holds fewer than 40,000 clones, with 82% as singletons. Germline V CDR1 and CDR2: LNHDA, SQIVND (reference sequence). The ends were cut back, 5 bases at V and 5 bases at J, with 12 bases in the middle. The CDR3 has 13 residues. After expansion with viral peptide pools in the ViraFEST assay, antigen-specific CD4+ T cells were sequenced. Following 10 days of culture, CD4+ T cells were isolated. Vaccine administered to participants consisted of two doses of either BNT162b2 or mRNA-1273. Vaccine recipients lacked prior SARS-CoV-2 infection and had negative nucleocapsid antibodies.

The origin of this receptor is a human donor who received a COVID-19 vaccine. Some clones in this sample may be carry-over from other donors' samples. Specimen: CD4+ T cells from PBMCs cultured with HCoV-NL63 spike peptides, collected after COVID-19 vaccination. This rearrangement joins TRBV19 to TRBJ2-5; D possibly corresponds to TRBD1 (6 bases). CDR3 DNA: TGTGCCAGTAGTCCTGGGGGCCGGGAGACCCAGTACTTC. Translating it yields CASSPGGRETQYF.